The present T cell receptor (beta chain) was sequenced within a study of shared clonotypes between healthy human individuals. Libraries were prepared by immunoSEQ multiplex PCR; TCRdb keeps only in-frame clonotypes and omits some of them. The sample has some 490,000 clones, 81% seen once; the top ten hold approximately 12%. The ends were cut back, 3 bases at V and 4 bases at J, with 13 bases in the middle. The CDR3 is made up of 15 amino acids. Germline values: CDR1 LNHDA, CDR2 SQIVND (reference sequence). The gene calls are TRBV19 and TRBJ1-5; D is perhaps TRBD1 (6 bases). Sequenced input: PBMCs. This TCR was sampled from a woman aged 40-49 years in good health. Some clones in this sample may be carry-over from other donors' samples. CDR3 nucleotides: TGTGCCAGTAGTATTAAGTGGGGGCGTAATCAGCCCCAGCATTTT. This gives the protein CASSIKWGRNQPQHF.